This T cell receptor (beta chain) was obtained from a study of CXCR3-negative and CXCR3-positive naive CD8 T cells. Points from the study as a whole: Comparably high diversity was seen in both naive subsets, and much lower diversity in memory CD8+ cells. CXCR3-positive naive cells carried more hydrophobic TRB CDR3s than CXCR3-negative naive cells did.

The authors made the TRB cDNA libraries by 5' RACE using UMI labels. TCRdb re-called the 5' RACE reads; one entry per CDR3 protein, DNA not given. The sample has roughly 100,000 distinct CDR3 sequences. CDR1 and CDR2 (germline): SGHDN, FVKESK. This CDR3 region has 14 residues. Comments on this clonotype: Antigen unknown.

The sample taken for sequencing was naive CXCR3+ CD8+ T cells from blood. Regarding subset: CD45RO-CCR7+CD27+CD95- naive CD8+ T cells expressing CXCR3 (TNR3+). The J gene is TRBJ2-2, the V gene TRBV14. The receptor was isolated from a human donor in good health. Some clones in this sample may be carry-over from other donors' samples. This CDR3 is CASSQVWPTGELFF.